Each of the 32 T cell receptor beta chains below was sequenced from the same sample in a study of control samples from healthy donors and cancer patients. Repertoires were generated with immunoSEQ multiplex PCR, while TCRdb's copy carries only in-frame clones and drops some. The sample carries around 68,000 clones, over 80% recorded once. The sample was blood. Receptors originate from a man aged 60-69 years in good health.

This sequence joins TRBV10-3 and TRBJ1-2, with D maybe TRBD1 (6 bases). This CDR3 spans 15 amino acids. Germline assignment: CDR1 ENHRY and CDR2 SYGVKD. With 0 bases removed from V and 4 bases from J, the gap between germline ends came to 12 bases. As DNA, the CDR3 is TGTGCCATCAGTGAGTCGGGAAGGGGGAGCTATGGCTACACCTTC. This gives the protein CAISESGRGSYGYTF.

V gene TRBV12-3 or TRBV12-4 combines with J gene TRBJ2-3; no firm D call. V was trimmed by 6 bases and J by 2 bases, leaving 6 bases between them. This CDR3 region has 12 residues. The CDR3 protein is CASSTYTDTQYF. As DNA, the CDR3 is TGTGCCAGCAGCACTTACACAGATACGCAGTATTTT.

The chain carries TRBV30 and TRBJ1-4; D not certain. Germline CDR1 GTSNPN, CDR2 SVGIG (reference sequence). The ends were cut back, 1 base at V and 2 bases at J, with 11 bases in the middle. CDR3 length: 15 residues. The CDR3 coding sequence is TGTGCCTGGAGTGCGTCGGGAATCACTAATGAAAAACTGTTTTTT. It specifies CAWSASGITNEKLFF.

V usage is TRBV14 and J usage is TRBJ2-3; D unclear. V lost 0 bases and J 5 bases, leaving 9 bases between the germline ends. CDR3 length: 14 amino acids. Per germline, CDR1 SGHDN and CDR2 FVKESK. CDR3 loop: CASSQDNSKDTQYF. The CDR3 coding sequence is TGTGCCAGCAGCCAAGATAACTCGAAAGATACGCAGTATTTT.

This clone was picked up one time. The V gene is TRBV4-3, the J gene TRBJ2-1, with unresolved D. Deletions cut 4 bases from V and 9 bases from J, with 19 bases between. CDR3 length: 15 residues. CDR1 is LGHNA and CDR2 is YSLEER in the germline V gene. CDR3: CASSLHRYPGIEQFF. The CDR3 bases are TGCGCCAGCAGCCTTCATAGATATCCCGGAATTGAGCAGTTCTTC.

This chain links TRBV2 with TRBJ1-2, with 7 bases aligning to TRBD1. With 4 bases clipped from V and 4 bases from J, the junction kept 3 bases outside the gene matches. There are 13 residues in the CDR3. The germline V gene has CDR1 SNHLY and CDR2 FYNNEI. In DNA form, the CDR3 reads TGTGCCAGCAGTGGGGACAGCTTCTATGGCTACACCTTC. Protein: CASSGDSFYGYTF.

The V call is TRBV30, the J call TRBJ1-1, with D possibly matching TRBD1 (6 bases). The germline V and J ends were trimmed by 4 bases and 1 base, with 7 bases remaining between them. This CDR3 is 12 amino acids long. The germline gives CDR1 GTSNPN, CDR2 SVGIG (reference sequence). CDR3 region: CAWIGGNTEAFF. Written as DNA, the CDR3 is TGTGCCTGGATAGGGGGGAACACTGAAGCTTTCTTT.

V is TRBV7-2 and J is TRBJ1-6; D might be TRBD1 (5 bases). This CDR3 comprises 15 residues. V was cut by 4 bases and J by 11 bases, with 18 bases left in between. Germline V gene sequence: CDR1 SGHTA, CDR2 FQGNSA. CDR3 loop: CASSSHEGSTAPLHF. The DNA for the CDR3 is TGTGCCAGCAGCTCGCACGAGGGGTCTACGGCACCCCTCCACTTT.

The chain carries TRBV2 and TRBJ2-3, with D hard to call. The CDR3 is made up of 14 amino acids. The germline CDR1 and CDR2 sequences are SNHLY and FYNNEI. V was trimmed by 7 bases and J by 7 bases, leaving 18 bases between them. CDR3 protein: CASTVPPRPNTQYF. The CDR3, as DNA: TGTGCCAGCACAGTACCCCCCCGCCCCAATACGCAGTATTTT. Full variable domain (rest looked up from reference TRBV2 and TRBJ2-3): EPEVTQTPSHQVTQMGQEVILRCVPISNHLYFYWYRQILGQKVEFLVSFYNNEISEKSEIFDDQFSVERPDGSNFTLKIRSTKLEDSAMYFCASTVPPRPNTQYFGPGTRLTVL.

V is TRBV15 and J is TRBJ2-5, with D perhaps matching TRBD1 or TRBD2 (5 bases each). V was pared by 0 bases and J by 2 bases, with 10 bases between. Germline V lookup: CDR1 LNHNV, CDR2 YYDKDF (reference sequence). This CDR3 region has 15 residues. CDR3 loop: CATSRDRGQQETQYF. DNA of the CDR3: TGTGCCACCAGCAGAGATCGGGGCCAGCAAGAGACCCAGTACTTC. The whole variable domain, filled in from reference TRBV15 and TRBJ2-5, reads DAMVIQNPRYQVTQFGKPVTLSCSQTLNHNVMYWYQQKSSQAPKLLFHYYDKDFNNEADTPDNFQSRRPNTSFCFLDIRSPGLGDTAMYLCATSRDRGQQETQYFGPGTRLLVL.

The V gene is TRBV7-2, the J gene TRBJ1-5; tentative D call: TRBD1 (6 bases). V dropped 2 bases and J dropped 6 bases, with 17 bases sitting between them. Germline values: CDR1 SGHTA, CDR2 FQGNSA. The CDR3 length is 16 residues. The CDR3 reads CASSLKWQGSVQPQHF. The CDR3 DNA is TGTGCCAGCAGCTTAAAGTGGCAGGGGAGTGTTCAGCCCCAGCATTTT.

The J gene is TRBJ1-3, the V gene TRBV7-9; D not resolved. The CDR3 is 15 amino acids. CDR1 and CDR2 (germline): SEHNR, FQNEAQ (reference sequence). V was trimmed by 1 base and J by 4 bases, leaving 11 bases between them. CDR3 amino acids: CASSLVLGKGNTIYF. The DNA of the CDR3 is TGTGCCAGCAGCTTAGTTCTGGGAAAGGGAAACACCATATATTTT. Full variable domain (remainder filled in from reference TRBV7-9 and TRBJ1-3): DTGVSQNPRHKITKRGQNVTFRCDPISEHNRLYWYRQTLGQGPEFLTYFQNEAQLEKSRLLSDRFSAERPKGSFSTLEIQRTEQGDSAMYLCASSLVLGKGNTIYFGEGSWLTVV.

The chain is built from TRBV10-3 and TRBJ1-2; weak D call: TRBD1 (6 bases). Germline CDR1 and CDR2: ENHRY and SYGVKD. Trimming removed 3 bases at V and 0 bases at J, with 14 bases between. The CDR3 runs to 16 residues. Written as DNA, the CDR3 is TGTGCCATCAGTGATCCCGGACAGACCACTAACTATGGCTACACCTTC. Protein product: CAISDPGQTTNYGYTF.

The chain links TRBV30 to TRBJ2-7; 9 nucleotides line up with TRBD1. Germline V lookup: CDR1 GTSNPN, CDR2 SVGIG (reference sequence). V gave up 8 bases and J gave up 2 bases; unmatched junction bases: 7. CDR3 length equals 13 residues. CDR3 amino acids: CAHDRGDTYEQYF. The CDR3 bases are TGTGCCCACGACAGGGGGGACACCTACGAGCAGTACTTC. The full variable domain, its missing parts supplied by reference TRBV30 and TRBJ2-7, is SQTIHQWPATLVQPVGSPLSLECTVEGTSNPNLYWYRQAAGRGLQLLFYSVGIGQISSEVPQNLSASRPQDRQFILSSKKLLLSDSGFYLCAHDRGDTYEQYFGPGTRLTVT.

The chain couples TRBV6-5 to TRBJ2-5; 8 nucleotides agree with TRBD2. V shed 6 bases, J shed 3 bases, and the junction held 9 bases outside the gene matches. The CDR3 length is 15 residues. Looked up from germline, CDR1 is MNHEY and CDR2 is SVGAGI. As DNA, the CDR3 is TGTGCCAGCAGCCGGGAGGGCGGCGTAAAAGAGACCCAGTACTTC. Translation gives CASSREGGVKETQYF.

This chain connects TRBV18 to TRBJ2-1; no firm D call. V was cut by 3 bases and J by 5 bases, with 2 bases left in between. This CDR3 has 11 residues. The germline V gene has CDR1 KGHSH and CDR2 LQKENI. The CDR3 protein is CASSPNNEQFF. CDR3 in DNA: TGTGCCAGCTCACCTAACAATGAGCAGTTCTTC.

The chain combines TRBV3-1 (or the pseudogene TRBV3-2) with TRBJ2-7; 9 bases align to TRBD2. CDR1 and CDR2 (germline): LGHDT, YNNKEL (reference sequence). The CDR3 sequence is 17 residues long. Unmatched junction bases numbered 8, after V lost 2 bases and J lost 0 bases. The CDR3 DNA reads TGTGCCAGCAGCCAACCCGATAGCGGGAGTACCTCCTACGAGCAGTACTTC. Translation: CASSQPDSGSTSYEQYF.

V and J are TRBV9 and TRBJ2-1, with 10 bases lining up with TRBD2. The CDR3 runs to 18 residues. Germline lookup yields CDR1 SGDLS and CDR2 YYNGEE. V shed 0 bases, J shed 2 bases, and the junction held 8 bases outside the gene matches. The CDR3 sequence is CASSVGLSTSGAYNEQFF. The CDR3 nucleotides are TGTGCCAGCAGCGTAGGCCTCTCCACTAGCGGGGCCTACAATGAGCAGTTCTTC. Combining the CDR3 with reference TRBV9 and TRBJ2-1 gives the whole variable domain DSGVTQTPKHLITATGQRVTLRCSPRSGDLSVYWYQQSLDQGLQFLIQYYNGEERAKGNILERFSAQQFPDLHSELNLSSLELGDSALYFCASSVGLSTSGAYNEQFFGPGTRLTVL.

The CDR3 region is CASSVQGAFNTGELFF. The CDR3 nucleotides are TGTGCCAGCAGTGTACAGGGGGCGTTTAACACCGGGGAGCTGTTTTTT. The chain is built from TRBV6-1 and TRBJ2-2; 9 bases are shared with TRBD1. The CDR3 runs 16 residues. After removal of 4 bases from V and 2 bases from J, the junction contained 5 bases not matched to a gene. Per germline, CDR1 MNHNS and CDR2 SASEGT.

The rearrangement links TRBV21-1 to TRBJ2-3; TRBD1, the table's D call, lacks a check against the DNA. TRBV21-1 is marked as a pseudogene. This CDR3 comprises 16 residues. The CDR3 reads CASSKFLTGASDTQYF. As DNA, the CDR3 is TGTGCCAGCAGCAAATTCTTGACAGGGGCGTCAGATACGCAGTATTTT.

The chain has TRBV30 and TRBJ1-3; D not resolved. The germline V gene encodes CDR1 GTSNPN and CDR2 SVGIG (reference sequence). There are 15 residues in the CDR3. V was cut by 2 bases and J by 0 bases, with 11 bases left in between. This chain's CDR3 is CAWSRKGISGNTIYF. CDR3 bases: TGTGCCTGGAGTCGGAAAGGGATCTCTGGAAACACCATATATTTT.

This clone appeared once. The chain carries TRBV4-2 and TRBJ2-1, with D unresolved. CDR3 length: 13 residues. Per the germline V gene, CDR1 is LGHNA and CDR2 is YNFKEQ. Deletions cut 3 bases from V and 4 bases from J, with 7 bases between. The CDR3 loop is CASSHPGYNEQFF. CDR3 coding DNA: TGTGCCAGCAGCCACCCCGGGTACAATGAGCAGTTCTTC.

V is TRBV27 and J is TRBJ2-1, with D uncertain. The CDR3 extends over 16 amino acids. Trimming took 3 bases from V and 2 from J, leaving 14 bases between them. Germline V gene sequence: CDR1 MNHEY, CDR2 SMNVEV (reference sequence). The CDR3 bases are TGTGCCAGCAGTTTGATCTCAAGCGCCCCCTACAATGAGCAGTTCTTC. Protein: CASSLISSAPYNEQFF.

This clone was detected once. V gene TRBV9 combines with J gene TRBJ2-2; TRBD2 agrees at 7 bases. The germline CDR1 and CDR2 sequences are SGDLS and YYNGEE. V shed 1 base, J shed 0 bases, and the junction held 0 bases outside the gene matches. The CDR3 runs 15 residues. The CDR3 loop reads CASSVRGANTGELFF. For the CDR3, the DNA is TGTGCCAGCAGCGTACGGGGGGCGAACACCGGGGAGCTGTTTTTT.

In regard to this clone: The junction and the germline gene differ at one end; a read error may be behind it. The same CDR3 also results from other DNA sequences found in this sample. The genes are TRBV5-1 and TRBJ2-2; 15 nucleotides line up with TRBD2. The CDR3 has 18 amino acids. From germline, CDR1 is SGHRS and CDR2 YFSETQ. The CDR3, as DNA: TGCGCCAGCAGCGTGGGACTAGCGGGAGGAGCGGGCACCGGAGAGCTGTTTTTT. Amino acids: CASSVGLAGGAGTGELFF.

This rearrangement joins TRBV7-3 to TRBJ1-1, with D hard to call. The CDR3 loop spans 13 amino acids. With 4 bases removed from V and 5 bases from J, the gap between germline ends came to 11 bases. Germline lookup yields CDR1 SGHTA and CDR2 FQGTGA. CDR3 sequence reads: CASSSARGTEAFF. The CDR3 bases are TGTGCCAGCAGCTCAGCGAGAGGGACTGAAGCTTTCTTT. The full variable domain, its missing parts supplied by reference TRBV7-3 and TRBJ1-1, is GAGVSQTPSNKVTEKGKYVELRCDPISGHTALYWYRQSLGQGPEFLIYFQGTGAADDSGLPNDRFFAVRPEGSVSTLKIQRTERGDSAVYLCASSSARGTEAFFGQGTRLTVV.

This clone was recorded only once. The V gene is TRBV7-9, the J gene TRBJ1-1; D unresolved. This CDR3 is built from 15 residues. CDR1 and CDR2 (germline): SEHNR, FQNEAQ (reference sequence). Deletions cut 6 bases from V and 1 base from J, with 15 bases between. CDR3 protein: CASRHRPWENTEAFF. CDR3 sequence (DNA): TGTGCCAGCAGACATCGCCCCTGGGAGAACACTGAAGCTTTCTTT.

This clone was found once. The CDR3 is CASRYSNQPQHF. DNA of the CDR3: TGTGCCAGCAGATATAGCAATCAGCCCCAGCATTTT. The J gene is TRBJ1-5, the V gene TRBV28; D not certain. The CDR3 runs to 12 residues. CDR1 MDHEN and CDR2 SYDVKM come from the germline V gene. Trimming removed 6 bases at V and 0 bases at J, with 3 bases between.

The rearrangement links TRBV14 to TRBJ2-7, with unresolved D. V was clipped by 2 bases and J by 4 bases, with 6 bases between them. Germline lookup yields CDR1 SGHDN and CDR2 FVKESK. CDR3 length: 12 amino acids. CDR3 DNA: TGTGCCAGCAGCCAACTGGGGTACGAGCAGTACTTC. Translated, it gives CASSQLGYEQYF.

The V call is TRBV4-2, the J call TRBJ2-1; 10 nucleotides agree with TRBD2. Germline V gene data show CDR1 as LGHNA and CDR2 as YNFKEQ. The V gene end was trimmed by 4 bases and the J gene end by 4 bases; junction bases not matched to a gene: 10. The CDR3 consists of 17 residues. The CDR3 DNA sequence: TGTGCCAGCAGCCTAAACCCTAGCGGGAGTAGGTACAATGAGCAGTTCTTC. Amino acids: CASSLNPSGSRYNEQFF.

This rearrangement joins TRBV7-2 to TRBJ2-2, with 7 bases identical to TRBD2. This CDR3 is built from 17 residues. V lost 0 bases and J lost 6; bases outside the gene matches: 10. Germline CDR1 reads SGHTA; CDR2 reads FQGNSA. The CDR3 coding sequence is TGTGCCAGCAGCTTAGCGCTTTTGCGGGAGATCCCCGGGGAGCTGTTTTTT. Translated: CASSLALLREIPGELFF. The complete variable domain, with remaining parts taken from reference TRBV7-2 and TRBJ2-2, reads GAGVSQSPSNKVTEKGKDVELRCDPISGHTALYWYRQSLGQGLEFLIYFQGNSAPDKSGLPSDRFSAERTGGSVSTLTIQRTQQEDSAVYLCASSLALLREIPGELFFGEGSRLTVL.

V is TRBV29-1 and J is TRBJ2-3; D unresolved. Germline CDR1 reads SQVTM; CDR2 reads ANQGSEA. V dropped 4 bases and J dropped 1 base, with 18 bases sitting between them. The CDR3 is 16 amino acids. CDR3 protein: CSVAGGERAGTDTQYF. The CDR3 DNA sequence: TGCAGCGTTGCAGGTGGGGAACGGGCAGGCACAGATACGCAGTATTTT.